The clone carrying this T cell receptor (beta chain) was seen a handful of times. Antigen: not known. The PCR made use of 60 Vbeta and 13 Jbeta primers. TCRdb's copy holds only in-frame clones and misses some; the assay was immunoSEQ multiplex PCR. This sample has around 130,000 clones, with 8.5% to 10% found just once. This specimen comes from a study of cytomegalovirus exposure and HLA in healthy donors. Study results and limitations: In a later analysis, HLA-associated TCR beta chains were more clonally expanded than equally common others. Presence/absence analyses rested on an assumption that sequencing depth was roughly uniform across donors.

Germline CDR1 and CDR2: SGHRS and YFSETQ. CDR3 length: 15 amino acids. Trimming removed 0 bases at V and 0 bases at J, with 9 bases between. The J gene is TRBJ1-1, the V gene TRBV5-1, with D perhaps TRBD1 (5 bases). This clonotype originated in a middle-aged man in good health and CMV-seronegative. Specimen: PBMCs. CDR3 protein: CASSLEGKMNTEAFF. CDR3 nucleotides: TGCGCCAGCAGCTTGGAGGGGAAAATGAACACTGAAGCTTTCTTT.